The 20 T cell receptor beta chains reported below all come from one sample, sequenced in a study of shared clonotypes between healthy human individuals. Profiled with immunoSEQ multiplex PCR; TCRdb holds only in-frame clones, not every one. The sample lists around 480,000 clones, about 79% occurring once. Material for sequencing was PBMCs. These receptor sequences come from a woman in her thirties or forties in good health. Some clones in this sample may be carry-over from other donors' samples.

This clone was picked up a small number of times. The chain employs TRBV4-2 and TRBJ1-1; D not certain. V was pared by 1 base and J by 5 bases, with 14 bases between. Germline lookup yields CDR1 LGHNA and CDR2 YNFKEQ. This CDR3 is 15 amino acids long. The CDR3, as DNA: TGTGCCAGCAGCCAAGTGAGAGGGAGGGAGACTGAAGCTTTCTTT. Translating gives CASSQVRGRETEAFF.

The rearrangement uses TRBV20-1 and TRBJ2-1; D not certain. From germline, CDR1 is DFQATT and CDR2 SNEGSKA (reference sequence). This CDR3 region has 11 residues. Trimming pared 6 bases from V and 4 bases from J, leaving 7 bases between. CDR3 sequence reads: CSAETYNEQFF. For the CDR3, the DNA is TGCAGTGCCGAGACTTACAATGAGCAGTTCTTC.

The sample holds many counts of this clone. The V gene is TRBV23-1, the J gene TRBJ2-6, with 7 positions matching TRBD1. TRBV23-1 belongs to the ORF category, with a function that is uncertain. The trim removed 6 bases at V and 3 bases at J, leaving 8 bases unmatched. The CDR3 extends over 16 amino acids. The CDR3 region has the DNA TGCGCCAGCAGCCCTGCTAGGGGGCGTGGGGCCAACGTCCTGACTTTC. It translates to CASSPARGRGANVLTF.

The V gene is TRBV6-1, the J gene TRBJ1-4; unclear D gene. Trimming took 2 bases from V and 7 from J, leaving 14 bases between them. Germline V CDR1 and CDR2: MNHNS, SASEGT. CDR3 size: 15 residues. CDR3 DNA sequence: TGTGCCAGCAGTGAAATGTCAGCAGTGGTTGAAAAACTGTTTTTT. Its protein is CASSEMSAVVEKLFF.

This chain links TRBV11-2 with TRBJ2-1; 13 bases line up with TRBD2. Unmatched junction bases numbered 4, after V lost 4 bases and J lost 7 bases. Germline assignment: CDR1 SGHAT and CDR2 FQNNGV. This CDR3 has 15 amino acids. The CDR3 loop is CASSSGTSGMNEQFF. Written as DNA, the CDR3 is TGTGCCAGCAGCTCCGGGACTAGCGGGATGAATGAGCAGTTCTTC.

The rearrangement joins TRBV7-9 to TRBJ2-3, with a weak D call TRBD1 (6 bases). The CDR3 length is 14 residues. Germline CDR1 is SEHNR and CDR2 is FQNEAQ (reference sequence). The V end was cut by 4 bases, the J end by 2 bases, with 10 bases between. The CDR3 DNA follows: TGTGCCAGCAGCTCCGGGGACACCACAGATACGCAGTATTTT. It is translated as CASSSGDTTDTQYF.

V usage is TRBV2 and J usage is TRBJ2-7, with a weak D call TRBD2 (6 bases). The ends were cut back, 10 bases at V and 1 base at J, with 11 bases in the middle. Per germline, CDR1 SNHLY and CDR2 FYNNEI. The CDR3 covers 12 residues. CDR3 nucleotides: TGTGCCAACCGCGGGATTTCCTACGAGCAGTACTTC. Its protein is CANRGISYEQYF.

V gene TRBV7-2 combines with J gene TRBJ2-2, with 10 bases aligning to TRBD2. The CDR3 loop spans 17 amino acids. Germline lookup yields CDR1 SGHTA and CDR2 FQGNSA. The junction had 7 bases not matched to a gene; V was cut back by 3 bases and J by 3 bases. The CDR3 sequence is CASSLDSLAGYTGELFF. CDR3 bases: TGTGCCAGCAGCTTGGATTCACTAGCGGGATACACCGGGGAGCTGTTTTTT.

This clone was detected a few times. The chain carries TRBV4-2 and TRBJ1-1; D remains ambiguous. This CDR3 is built from 13 residues. Germline V gene sequence: CDR1 LGHNA, CDR2 YNFKEQ. V lost 0 bases, J lost 10 bases, and 12 bases lay in between. CDR3 in amino acids: CASSQEGSVVAFF. CDR3 DNA sequence: TGTGCCAGCAGCCAAGAAGGGAGCGTGGTAGCTTTCTTT.

J is TRBJ2-7 and V is TRBV25-1; D is possibly TRBD1 (6 bases). The germline V and J ends were trimmed by 7 bases and 6 bases, with 19 bases remaining between them. Germline V CDR1 and CDR2: MGHDK, SYGVNS. The CDR3 extends over 14 amino acids. CDR3 DNA sequence: TGTGCCAGCAAAAGTACAGGGTCGATGGGCGAGCAGTACTTC. It codes for CASKSTGSMGEQYF.

This rearrangement joins TRBV7-5 to TRBJ1-4; the table's D call, TRBD1, was not checked against the DNA. TRBV7-5 has pseudogene status. The length of the CDR3 is 18 residues. CDR3 amino acids: CARSLKGPDSATNEKLFF. The DNA of the CDR3 is TGTGCCAGAAGCTTAAAGGGGCCAGACAGTGCAACTAATGAAAAACTGTTTTTT.

This chain connects TRBV28 to TRBJ1-3; D unresolved. Germline CDR1 and CDR2: MDHEN and SYDVKM. V was clipped by 3 bases and J by 0 bases, with 6 bases between them. The CDR3 is made up of 14 amino acids. CDR3 nucleotide sequence: TGTGCCAGCAGTTTTTCGGCCTCTGGAAACACCATATATTTT. It translates to CASSFSASGNTIYF.

The J gene is TRBJ2-2, the V gene TRBV15; D unclear. The CDR3 has 15 residues. V was pared by 4 bases and J by 5 bases, with 14 bases between. In germline, CDR1 is LNHNV, CDR2 YYDKDF (reference sequence). CDR3 sequence (DNA): TGTGCCACCAGCAACCGATTAGGTGGGACCGGGGAGCTGTTTTTT. This gives the protein CATSNRLGGTGELFF.

The chain combines TRBV5-5 with TRBJ1-4; TRBD1 agrees at 8 bases. Germline-derived CDR1 and CDR2 are SGHKS and YYEKEE (reference sequence). This CDR3 is 14 amino acids long. J lost 4 bases, V lost 3 bases, and 2 bases had no gene match. Written as DNA, the CDR3 is TGTGCCAGCAGCTCGGACAGGGTTAATGAAAAACTGTTTTTT. Protein product: CASSSDRVNEKLFF.

This chain uses TRBV10-3 with TRBJ2-7, with 8 bases matching TRBD1. The germline V gene encodes CDR1 ENHRY and CDR2 SYGVKD. Losses at the gene ends were 10 bases for V and 2 bases for J; bases not matched to a gene: 7. The CDR3 totals 13 residues. The CDR3 is CASRDRLTYEQYF. CDR3 sequence (DNA): TGTGCCAGCCGGGACAGGCTAACCTACGAGCAGTACTTC.

This chain uses TRBV7-9 with TRBJ2-1; perhaps TRBD1 as D (6 bases). Trimming removed 2 bases from V and 7 bases from J, with 12 bases in between. The germline gives CDR1 SEHNR, CDR2 FQNEAQ (reference sequence). The CDR3 consists of 14 residues. In DNA, the CDR3 is TGTGCCAGCAGCTTACGAATGACAGGAAATGAGCAGTTCTTC. Translated: CASSLRMTGNEQFF.

This clone occurred many times. The genes are TRBV28 and TRBJ1-4, with D perhaps matching TRBD1 (5 bases). The CDR3 is made up of 15 amino acids. Germline values: CDR1 MDHEN, CDR2 SYDVKM. Trimming cost V 6 bases and J 7 bases, with 18 bases left between them. The CDR3, as DNA: TGTGCCAGCAGGCGCAGGGTAGGGACCAGTGAAAAACTGTTTTTT. Residues: CASRRRVGTSEKLFF.

The V and J genes are TRBV28 and TRBJ1-5; D might be TRBD1 (6 bases). The CDR3 runs to 17 residues. The germline CDR1 and CDR2 sequences are MDHEN and SYDVKM. V lost 5 bases and J 1 base, leaving 18 bases between the germline ends. The DNA for the CDR3 is TGTGCCAGCAGTCCCCCCCCGGGGGCGGGAAGCAATCAGCCCCAGCATTTT. As protein: CASSPPPGAGSNQPQHF. Full variable domain (rest looked up from reference TRBV28 and TRBJ1-5): DVKVTQSSRYLVKRTGEKVFLECVQDMDHENMFWYRQDPGLGLRLIYFSYDVKMKEKGDIPEGYSVSREKKERFSLILESASTNQTSMYLCASSPPPGAGSNQPQHFGDGTRLSIL.

This chain links TRBV27 with TRBJ2-1; D is possibly TRBD2 (6 bases). This CDR3 has 15 amino acids. The germline CDR1 and CDR2 sequences are MNHEY and SMNVEV (reference sequence). V was shortened by 6 bases and J by 0 bases, with 12 bases between the two germline ends. CDR3 nucleotide sequence: TGTGCCAGCAGCAGGGACTGGAGCTCCTACAATGAGCAGTTCTTC. Translation gives CASSRDWSSYNEQFF.

This clone has just a few counts. The DNA of the CDR3 is TGTGCCAGTACCGGGGACAGGGGGACCGGGGCCAACGTCCTGACTTTC. It specifies CASTGDRGTGANVLTF. J is TRBJ2-6 and V is TRBV19; the match to TRBD1 covers 11 bases. J was trimmed by 4 bases and V by 7 bases; bases with no gene match: 6. The germline gives CDR1 LNHDA, CDR2 SQIVND (reference sequence). This CDR3 spans 16 amino acids.